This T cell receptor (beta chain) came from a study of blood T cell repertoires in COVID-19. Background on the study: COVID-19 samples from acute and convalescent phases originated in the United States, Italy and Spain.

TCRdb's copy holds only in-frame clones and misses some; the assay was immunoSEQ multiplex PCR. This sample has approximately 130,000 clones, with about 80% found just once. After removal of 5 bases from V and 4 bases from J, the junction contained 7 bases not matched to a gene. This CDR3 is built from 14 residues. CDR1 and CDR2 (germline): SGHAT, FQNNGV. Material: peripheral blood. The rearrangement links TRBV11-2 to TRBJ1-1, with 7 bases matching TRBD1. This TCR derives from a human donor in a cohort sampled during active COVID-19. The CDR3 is CASSQGHRGTEAFF. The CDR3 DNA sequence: TGTGCCAGCAGCCAGGGACACAGGGGCACTGAAGCTTTCTTT.